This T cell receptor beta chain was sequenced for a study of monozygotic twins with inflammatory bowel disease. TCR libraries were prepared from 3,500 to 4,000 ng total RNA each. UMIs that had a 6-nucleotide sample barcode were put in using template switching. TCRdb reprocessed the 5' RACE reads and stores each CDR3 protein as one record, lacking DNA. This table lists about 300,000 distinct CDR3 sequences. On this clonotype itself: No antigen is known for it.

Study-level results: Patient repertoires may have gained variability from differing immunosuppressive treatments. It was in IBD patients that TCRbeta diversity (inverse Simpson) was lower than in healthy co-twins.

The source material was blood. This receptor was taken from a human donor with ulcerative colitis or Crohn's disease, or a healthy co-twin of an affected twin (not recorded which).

CDR3 residues: CASSSQGAYEQFF. The chain recombines TRBV12-3 or TRBV12-4 with TRBJ2-1; TCRdb designates TRBD1, a call that cannot be tested without DNA. CDR3 size: 13 residues.